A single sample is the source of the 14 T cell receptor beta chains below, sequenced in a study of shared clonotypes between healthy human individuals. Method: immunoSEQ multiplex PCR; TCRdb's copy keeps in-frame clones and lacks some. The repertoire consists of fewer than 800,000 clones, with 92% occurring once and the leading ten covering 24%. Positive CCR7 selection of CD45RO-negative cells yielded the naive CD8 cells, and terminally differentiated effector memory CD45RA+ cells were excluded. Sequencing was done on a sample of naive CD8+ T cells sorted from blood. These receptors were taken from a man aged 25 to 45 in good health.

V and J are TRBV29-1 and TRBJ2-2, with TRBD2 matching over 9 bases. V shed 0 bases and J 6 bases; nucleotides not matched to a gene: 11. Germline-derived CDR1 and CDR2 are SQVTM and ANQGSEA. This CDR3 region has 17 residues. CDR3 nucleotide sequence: TGCAGCGTTGAAGATCGGAAGGCTAGCGGGACTCCCGGGGAGCTGTTTTTT. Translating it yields CSVEDRKASGTPGELFF.

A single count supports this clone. The CDR3 is CASSPIRADTQYF. The CDR3 DNA follows: TGTGCCAGCAGCCCGATCAGGGCAGATACGCAGTATTTT. The V call is TRBV9, the J call TRBJ2-3; D is possibly TRBD1 (5 bases). CDR1 is SGDLS and CDR2 is YYNGEE in the germline V gene. V was cut by 4 bases and J by 4 bases, with 10 bases left in between. CDR3 length: 13 amino acids.

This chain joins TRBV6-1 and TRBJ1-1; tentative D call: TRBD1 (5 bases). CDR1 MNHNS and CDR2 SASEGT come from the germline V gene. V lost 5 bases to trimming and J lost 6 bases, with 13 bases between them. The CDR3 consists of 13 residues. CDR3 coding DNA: TGTGCCAGCAGTAGATGGGGGGGGGCTGAAGCTTTCTTT. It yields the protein CASSRWGGAEAFF.

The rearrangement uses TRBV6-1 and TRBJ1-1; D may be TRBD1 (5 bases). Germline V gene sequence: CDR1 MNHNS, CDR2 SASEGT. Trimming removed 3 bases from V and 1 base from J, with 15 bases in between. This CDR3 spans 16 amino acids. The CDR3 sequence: CASSDHWIGGNTEAFF. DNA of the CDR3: TGTGCCAGCAGTGACCATTGGATCGGGGGGAACACTGAAGCTTTCTTT.

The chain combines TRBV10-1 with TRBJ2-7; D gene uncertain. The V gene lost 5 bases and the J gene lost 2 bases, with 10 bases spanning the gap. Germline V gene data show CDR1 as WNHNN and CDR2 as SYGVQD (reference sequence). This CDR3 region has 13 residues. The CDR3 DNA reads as TGCGCCAGCAGTAAAAGGAGAACCTACGAGCAGTACTTC. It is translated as CASSKRRTYEQYF.

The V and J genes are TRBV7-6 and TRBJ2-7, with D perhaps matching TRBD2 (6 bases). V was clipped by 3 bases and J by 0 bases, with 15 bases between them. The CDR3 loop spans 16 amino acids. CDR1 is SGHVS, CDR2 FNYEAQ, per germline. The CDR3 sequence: CASSLWVEGSSYEQYF. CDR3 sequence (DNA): TGTGCCAGCAGCTTGTGGGTGGAGGGGAGCTCCTACGAGCAGTACTTC.

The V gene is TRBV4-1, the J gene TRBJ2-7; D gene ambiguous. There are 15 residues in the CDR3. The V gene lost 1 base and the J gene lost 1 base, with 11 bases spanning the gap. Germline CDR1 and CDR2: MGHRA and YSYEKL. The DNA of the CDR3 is TGCGCCAGCAGCCAAGTCTACAGCCAATCCTACGAGCAGTACTTC. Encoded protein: CASSQVYSQSYEQYF.

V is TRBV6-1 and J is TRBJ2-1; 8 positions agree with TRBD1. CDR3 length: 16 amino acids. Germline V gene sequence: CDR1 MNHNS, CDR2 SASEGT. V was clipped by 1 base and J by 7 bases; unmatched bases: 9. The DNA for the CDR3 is TGTGCCAGCAGTGAAGGCCGAGGACAGGGAAGGAATGAGCAGTTCTTC. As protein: CASSEGRGQGRNEQFF.

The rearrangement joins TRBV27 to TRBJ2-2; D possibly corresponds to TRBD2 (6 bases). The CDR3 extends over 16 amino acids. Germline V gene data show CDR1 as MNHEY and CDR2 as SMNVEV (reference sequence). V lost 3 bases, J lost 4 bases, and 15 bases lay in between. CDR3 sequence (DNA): TGTGCCAGCAGTTTTTCAGCGGGTTTTACCACCGGGGAGCTGTTTTTT. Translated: CASSFSAGFTTGELFF.

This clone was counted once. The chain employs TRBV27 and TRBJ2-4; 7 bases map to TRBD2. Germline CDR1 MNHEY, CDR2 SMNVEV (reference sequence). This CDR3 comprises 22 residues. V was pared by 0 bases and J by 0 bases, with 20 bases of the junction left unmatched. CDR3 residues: CASSLSPHSFGRERVAKNIQYF. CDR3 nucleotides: TGTGCCAGCAGTTTATCCCCTCATTCCTTCGGGCGGGAGAGAGTAGCCAAAAACATTCAGTACTTC.

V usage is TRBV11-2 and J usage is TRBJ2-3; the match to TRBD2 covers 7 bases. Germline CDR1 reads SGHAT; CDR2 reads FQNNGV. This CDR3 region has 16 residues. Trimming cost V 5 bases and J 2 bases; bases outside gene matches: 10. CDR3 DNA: TGTGCCAGCAGCCATAGCTTGGGACTATCCACAGATACGCAGTATTTT. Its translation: CASSHSLGLSTDTQYF.

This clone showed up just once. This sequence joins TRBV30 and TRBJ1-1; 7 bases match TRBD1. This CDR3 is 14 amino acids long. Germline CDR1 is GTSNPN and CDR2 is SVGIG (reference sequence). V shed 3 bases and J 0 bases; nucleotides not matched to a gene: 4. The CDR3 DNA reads TGTGCCTGGAGGTTGGACAGGATGAACACTGAAGCTTTCTTT. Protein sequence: CAWRLDRMNTEAFF.

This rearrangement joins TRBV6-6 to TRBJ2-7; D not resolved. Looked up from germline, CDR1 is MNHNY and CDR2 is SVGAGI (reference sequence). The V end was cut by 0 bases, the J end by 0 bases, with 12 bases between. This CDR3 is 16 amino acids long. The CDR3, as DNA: TGTGCCAGCAGTTACTCGTTAGAACCGAGCTCCTACGAGCAGTACTTC. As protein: CASSYSLEPSSYEQYF.

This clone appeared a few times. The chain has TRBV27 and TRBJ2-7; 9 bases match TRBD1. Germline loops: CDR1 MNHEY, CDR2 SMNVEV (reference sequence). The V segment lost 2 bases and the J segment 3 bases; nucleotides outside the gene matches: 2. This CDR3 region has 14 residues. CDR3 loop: CASSLGTGYYEQYF. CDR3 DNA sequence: TGTGCCAGCAGTTTAGGGACAGGGTACTACGAGCAGTACTTC.